These T cell receptor beta chains were read from a single sample in a study of radiotherapy plus CTLA-4 blockade in lung cancer. Clones were read by immunoSEQ multiplex PCR, and TCRdb kept only the in-frame ones, dropping some. The sample consists of some 120,000 clones, about four fifths of them appearing once. Source: peripheral blood, taken from a patient treated with radiotherapy plus ipilimumab. The receptor source for this set is a human donor with non-small cell lung cancer that progressed on radiotherapy plus ipilimumab. Some clones in this sample may be carry-over from other donors' samples. The CDR3 runs from the conserved cysteine through the conserved F or W. Each record gives: J gene, V gene, D gene, clone size, CDR3 DNA, CDR3 protein. The D gene is left open where the match is weak. Clone sizes are given selectively: once, few, many, or a class where the clone is expanded.

TRBJ1-5 | TRBV5-6 | - | - | TGTGCCAGCAGCTCGGGTCCGAATAGCAATCAGCCCCAGCATTTT | CASSSGPNSNQPQHF
TRBJ2-7 | TRBV4-2 | - | - | TGTGCCAGCAGCCAAGAAGGACTCTACGAGCAGTACTTC | CASSQEGLYEQYF
TRBJ2-5 | TRBV11-3 | - | - | TGTGCCAGCAGCCCCCGCCCCCAAGAGACCCAGTACTTC | CASSPRPQETQYF
TRBJ1-5 | TRBV19 | - | - | TGTGCCAGTAGTATTGGTTGGGGGCGGGTTGGGAATCAGCCCCAGCATTTT | CASSIGWGRVGNQPQHF
TRBJ1-1 | TRBV5-6 | - | - | TGTGCCAGCAGCTTTACGTGGACGAGGGGATCCACTGAAGCTTTCTTT | CASSFTWTRGSTEAFF
TRBJ2-5 | TRBV19 | - | - | TGTGCCAGTAGTGCCCGTAGGAGGGGAGTACGGGAGACCCAGTACTTC | CASSARRRGVRETQYF
TRBJ2-7 | TRBV18 | - | - | TGTGCCAGCTCACAAGGAAACACCTACGAGCAGTACTTC | CASSQGNTYEQYF
TRBJ2-7 | TRBV7-9 | TRBD2 | few | TGTGCCGGCTCTAGCGGGGGGTACGAGCAGTACTTC | CAGSSGGYEQYF
TRBJ1-4 | TRBV7-9 | - | - | TGTGCCAGCAGCTCCCCCTCAACAACTAATGAAAAACTGTTTTTT | CASSSPSTTNEKLFF
TRBJ1-5 | TRBV7-2 | TRBD1 | - | TGTGCCACCAGGACAGGCCCTTCACAGCCCCAGCATTTT | CATRTGPSQPQHF
TRBJ1-1 | TRBV21-1 | - | - | TGTGCCAGCAGCAAAGCGCGGGACAGGGGGCAATCTGAAGCTTTCTTT | CASSKARDRGQSEAFF
TRBJ2-5 | TRBV7-7 | TRBD2 | - | TGTGCTAGCAGCTTAGCCCCCGTTGATACTAGCGGGGTAGTGGAGACCCAGTACTTC | CASSLAPVDTSGVVETQYF
TRBJ1-6 | TRBV5-4 | TRBD1 | - | TGTGCCAGCAGCTTGGCGGACAGGGGCGATTCACCCCTCCACTTT | CASSLADRGDSPLHF
TRBJ1-6 | TRBV6-6 | - | - | TGTGCCAGCAGCGTGACCCATTCACCCCTCCACTTT | CASSVTHSPLHF
TRBJ2-5 | TRBV5-1 | - | - | TGCGCCAGCAGCCTCGACCCTCACCGAGGGACCCAGTACTTC | CASSLDPHRGTQYF
TRBJ2-5 | TRBV6-5 | - | - | TGTGCCAGCAGTTTCCGGGGTTGGAGGAGCCAAGAGACCCAGTACTTC | CASSFRGWRSQETQYF
TRBJ2-7 | TRBV5-6 | - | - | TGTGCCAGCAGCTTAGCGGGTACCTACGAGCAGTACTTC | CASSLAGTYEQYF
TRBJ1-5 | TRBV7-2 | - | few | TGTGCCAGCAGCTTAATGGGACGGCATCAGCCCCAGCATTTT | CASSLMGRHQPQHF
TRBJ2-1 | TRBV4-2 | - | - | TGTGCCAGCAGCCAAGAAGGCGGACCCCCCTTTAATGAGCAGTTCTTC | CASSQEGGPPFNEQFF
TRBJ1-1 | TRBV25-1 | - | once | TGTGCCAGCAGTGAATATATCAACCCTGCTCAACCAGAAGCTTTCTTT | CASSEYINPAQPEAFF
TRBJ2-5 | TRBV7-2 | TRBD1 | - | TGTGCCAGCAGCCAACAGGGGTTCCAAGAGACCCAGTACTTC | CASSQQGFQETQYF
TRBJ1-2 | TRBV6-6 | TRBD1 | - | TGTGCCAGCAGCAACAGGGGTGGCTACACCTTC | CASSNRGGYTF
TRBJ1-1 | TRBV28 | - | - | TGTGCCAGCAGTCAAGACAGATCCAGGGGCACTGAAGCTTTCTTT | CASSQDRSRGTEAFF
TRBJ2-1 | TRBV11-2 | TRBD1 | once | TGTGCCAGCAGCGGGTCGAGGGACAGGAATTACAATGAGCAGTTCTTC | CASSGSRDRNYNEQFF
TRBJ1-6 | TRBV5-4 | TRBD1 | - | TGTGCCAGCAGTCCGACAGGGGCGCACACAAATTCACCCCTCCACTTT | CASSPTGAHTNSPLHF
TRBJ2-2 | TRBV4-2 | - | - | TGTGCCAGCAGCCAAGACGCGGTCGCGAACACCGGGGAGCTGTTTTTT | CASSQDAVANTGELFF
TRBJ1-6 | TRBV4-3 | - | few | TGCGCCAGCAGCCAAGATACTAAGGGCCGGAATTCACCCCTCCACTTT | CASSQDTKGRNSPLHF
TRBJ1-2 | TRBV9 | - | - | TGTGCCAGCTCACCCGGTGTTTATGGCTACACCTTC | CASSPGVYGYTF
TRBJ2-1 | TRBV18 | - | - | TGTGCCAGCTCACCCTATGAACCCCAGGGGAGCTCCTACAATGAGCAGTTCTTC | CASSPYEPQGSSYNEQFF
TRBJ1-2 | TRBV30 | TRBD1 | - | TGTGCCTGGAGTTCAGGGGGCCGAAACTATGGCTACACCTTC | CAWSSGGRNYGYTF
TRBJ1-2 | TRBV7-8 | - | - | TGTGCCAGCAGCTTAGGGGTGGACGGCTATGGCTACACCTTC | CASSLGVDGYGYTF
TRBJ2-7 | TRBV18 | - | - | TGTGCCAGCTCACCAGCGGCGGGGTACGAGCAGTACTTC | CASSPAAGYEQYF